This T cell receptor beta chain stems from a study of cytomegalovirus exposure and HLA in healthy donors. TCRdb's table, derived via immunoSEQ multiplex PCR, lists solely in-frame clones and lacks some. Of some 180,000 clones listed, around 80% are singletons. A note on this clone: The antigen is undetermined.

Overall study results and limits: Through in vitro validation, three CMV-associated chains were shown to be specific for CMV antigens. Altogether, 150 to 200 TCR beta chains were recorded as cytomegalovirus-associated.

Source material: PBMCs. The sequence derives from a woman aged 25 to 39 in good health and CMV-seronegative.

CDR3 region: CASSLTVETQYF. CDR3 nucleotides: TGTGCCAGCTCACTCACAGTTGAGACCCAGTACTTC. The chain employs TRBV18 and TRBJ2-5, with D hard to call. This CDR3 is 12 amino acids long. CDR1 and CDR2 from the germline V gene are KGHSH and LQKENI. V dropped 4 bases and J dropped 5 bases, with 8 bases sitting between them.